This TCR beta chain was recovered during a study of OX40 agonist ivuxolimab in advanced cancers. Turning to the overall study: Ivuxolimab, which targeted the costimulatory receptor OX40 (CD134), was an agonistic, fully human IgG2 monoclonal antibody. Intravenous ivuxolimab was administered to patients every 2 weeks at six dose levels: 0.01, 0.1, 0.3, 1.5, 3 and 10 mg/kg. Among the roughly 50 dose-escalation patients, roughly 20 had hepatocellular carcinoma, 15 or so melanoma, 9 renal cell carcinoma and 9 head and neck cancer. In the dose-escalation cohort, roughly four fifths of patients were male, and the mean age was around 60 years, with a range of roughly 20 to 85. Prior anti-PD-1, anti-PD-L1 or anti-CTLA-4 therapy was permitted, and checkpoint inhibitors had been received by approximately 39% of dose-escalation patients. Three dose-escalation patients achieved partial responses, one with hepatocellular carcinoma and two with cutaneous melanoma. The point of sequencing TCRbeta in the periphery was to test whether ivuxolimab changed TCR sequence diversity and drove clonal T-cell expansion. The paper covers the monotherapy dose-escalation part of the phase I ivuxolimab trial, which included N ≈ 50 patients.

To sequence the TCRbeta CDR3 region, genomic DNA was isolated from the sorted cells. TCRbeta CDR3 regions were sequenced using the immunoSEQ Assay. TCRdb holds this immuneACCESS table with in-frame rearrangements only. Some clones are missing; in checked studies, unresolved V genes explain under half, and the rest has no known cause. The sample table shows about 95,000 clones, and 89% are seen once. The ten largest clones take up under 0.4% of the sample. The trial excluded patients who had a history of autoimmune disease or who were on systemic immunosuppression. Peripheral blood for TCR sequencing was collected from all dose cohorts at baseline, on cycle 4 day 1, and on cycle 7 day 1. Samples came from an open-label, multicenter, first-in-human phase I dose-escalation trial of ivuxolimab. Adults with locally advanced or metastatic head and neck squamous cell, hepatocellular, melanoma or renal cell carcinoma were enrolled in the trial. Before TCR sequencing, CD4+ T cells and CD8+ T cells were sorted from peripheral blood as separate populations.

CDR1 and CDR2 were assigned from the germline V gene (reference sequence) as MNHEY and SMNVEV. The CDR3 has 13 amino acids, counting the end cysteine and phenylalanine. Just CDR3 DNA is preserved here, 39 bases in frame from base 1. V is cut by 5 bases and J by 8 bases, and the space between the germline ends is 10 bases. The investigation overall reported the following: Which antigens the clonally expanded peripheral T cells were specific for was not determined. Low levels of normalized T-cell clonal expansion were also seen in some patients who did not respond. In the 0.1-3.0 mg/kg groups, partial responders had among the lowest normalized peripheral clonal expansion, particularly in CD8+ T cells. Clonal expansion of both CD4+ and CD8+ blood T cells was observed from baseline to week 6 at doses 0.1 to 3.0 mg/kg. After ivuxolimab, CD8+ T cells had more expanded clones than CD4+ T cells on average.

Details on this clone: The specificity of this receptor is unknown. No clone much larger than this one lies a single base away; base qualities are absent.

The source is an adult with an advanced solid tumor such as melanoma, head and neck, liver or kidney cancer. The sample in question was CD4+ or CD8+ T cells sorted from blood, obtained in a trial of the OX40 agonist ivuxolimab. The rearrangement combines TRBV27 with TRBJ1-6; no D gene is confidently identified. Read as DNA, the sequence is TGTGCCAGCAGTCTAGGCCCTGATTCACCCCTCCACTTT. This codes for CASSLGPDSPLHF.